Below, one T cell receptor (beta chain) is given with its context. Other nucleotide sequences from this sample produce the same CDR3. The source of the sample is a study of blood T cell repertoires in COVID-19. On the study more broadly: There were acute and convalescent COVID-19 samples, and they came from the United States, Italy and Spain. The cDNA or gDNA used as material had been derived from T cells, B-cell-depleted T cells, or PBMCs.

Methods used by the authors: It was from reference gene primer amplification that nucleated cell counts were estimated. The protocol was immunoSEQ multiplex PCR, while the TCRdb copy is restricted to in-frame clones and leaves out a portion. V and J calls and clone size are as listed in that table; D and trimming were resolved from the DNA. This sample has around 200,000 clones, with around nine tenths found just once. Sequenced material: peripheral blood. The receptor was derived from a man between 65 and 80 years old with acute or convalescent COVID-19.

DNA of the CDR3: TGTGCCAGTAGGTTGGGGGGATCCTACGAGCAGTACTTC. Amino acid sequence: CASRLGGSYEQYF. The chain joins TRBV19 to TRBJ2-7; D is possibly TRBD2 (6 bases). The ends were cut back, 6 bases at V and 1 base at J, with 10 bases in the middle. CDR1 LNHDA and CDR2 SQIVND come from the germline V gene (reference sequence). This CDR3 is built from 13 residues.